The sample holds many counts of the clone carrying this T cell receptor beta chain. Its antigen is currently unknown. This entry belongs to a study of human T cells and chemical hapten exposure. For the study at large: Yields of TCR per sample differed, chiefly owing to small differences in pooled library volume.

Original analysis: TCRs per sample had a median of around 98,000 and ranged from about 23,224 to 690,600. TCRdb called the RACE reads again in MiXCR, with one record for every CDR3 protein. These V and J calls are TCRdb output, not the study's own analysis. There are about 50,000 distinct CDR3 sequences in the sample; 4.3% occur only once, and about 1.6% lies in the top ten. Study conclusions and caveats: There was no change with DPC sensitization in TCRs above 1 in 1000 frequency.

Time point meaning: healthy volunteer bleed at 2 weeks. The study extracted total RNA from unfractionated whole blood. Specimen: whole blood. The TCR originated in a female donor in good health. Some clones in this sample may be carry-over from other donors' samples.

The CDR3 DNA reads as TGTGCCAGCAGTTCCGGACAGGGGGCTCAGCCCCAGCATTTT. Protein: CASSSGQGAQPQHF. The J gene is TRBJ1-5, the V gene TRBV12-3 or TRBV12-4; 11 positions match TRBD1. Trimming cost V 4 bases and J 6 bases; bases outside gene matches: 2. This CDR3 contains 14 residues.